These 27 T cell receptor beta chains were sequenced from one sample in a study of post-analysis software for immune sequencing data. Study-level results: Patients used roughly five TRBV segments, including TRBV5-6, TRBV5-1 and TRBV20-1, more often than controls.

Unique-molecular-identifier-tagged TCR beta cDNA libraries were used. TCRdb reprocessed the PCR reads via MiXCR and lists one record per CDR3 protein. This table holds around 250,000 distinct CDR3 sequences, around 34% found once. Antigen specificity for these receptors is unknown. The sequencing input was blood. Receptors originate from a girl under 18 with multiple sclerosis.

This clonotype was seen at least ten times. This chain connects TRBV27 to TRBJ1-1, with D possibly being TRBD1 (5 bases). Germline-derived CDR1 and CDR2 are MNHEY and SMNVEV (reference sequence). Trimming took off 5 bases at V and 1 base at J, with 11 bases between the two ends. The CDR3 extends over 14 amino acids. The CDR3 DNA sequence: TGTGCCAGCAGTACACAGGAGGGGAACACTGAAGCTTTCTTT. Its translation: CASSTQEGNTEAFF.

There are a few counts of this clonotype. The chain links TRBV7-9 to TRBJ2-3; 9 bases fit TRBD1. The V and J ends lost 5 bases and 2 bases, in that order; junction bases with no gene match: 8. This CDR3 contains 16 residues. The germline V gene encodes CDR1 SEHNR and CDR2 FQNEAQ (reference sequence). The CDR3 sequence: CASSNLGQGNTDTQYF. CDR3 bases: TGTGCCAGCAGCAACCTGGGACAGGGTAACACAGATACGCAGTATTTT.

This clonotype was picked up many times. The chain joins TRBV4-1 to TRBJ1-2, with D unclear. The CDR3 sequence is 14 residues long. Trimming shortened V by 0 bases and J by 10 bases, and 15 bases separated the two germline ends. Germline V gives CDR1 MGHRA, CDR2 YSYEKL. CDR3 in amino acids: CASSQEIGSSTYTF. CDR3 DNA sequence: TGCGCCAGCAGCCAAGAGATAGGCTCCTCGACCTACACCTTC.

This clonotype came up many times. This chain uses TRBV9 with TRBJ2-1; 14 nucleotides match TRBD2. V shed 2 bases, J shed 8 bases, and the junction held 6 bases outside the gene matches. Germline CDR1 is SGDLS and CDR2 is YYNGEE. The CDR3 runs 16 residues. CDR3 loop: CASSVRGLAGEDEQFF. For the CDR3, the DNA is TGTGCCAGCAGCGTGAGGGGACTAGCGGGAGAGGATGAGCAGTTCTTC.

This clonotype was observed a few times. This sequence joins TRBV5-1 and TRBJ1-5; 7 bases agree with TRBD1. This CDR3 comprises 15 residues. V was pared by 2 bases and J by 4 bases, with 6 bases of the junction left unmatched. CDR1 and CDR2 from the germline V gene are SGHRS and YFSETQ. The CDR3, as DNA: TGCGCCAGCAGCTTCTGGGACAGAGAGAATCAGCCCCAGCATTTT. The encoded protein is CASSFWDRENQPQHF.

At least ten counts were recorded for this clonotype. The chain uses TRBV7-9 and TRBJ2-1, with 11 bases lining up with TRBD1. Germline CDR1 and CDR2: SEHNR and FQNEAQ (reference sequence). V was clipped by 6 bases and J by 6 bases; unmatched bases: 7. CDR3 size: 15 residues. For the CDR3, the DNA is TGTGCCAGCAGTTATGGACAGGGGGCGTCCAATGAGCAGTTCTTC. It translates to CASSYGQGASNEQFF.

The chain couples TRBV11-2 to TRBJ1-4; D is possibly TRBD1 (6 bases). Germline CDR1 reads SGHAT; CDR2 reads FQNNGV. The CDR3 is 18 residues long. V gave up 5 bases and J gave up 6 bases, with 25 bases separating them. In DNA, the CDR3 is TGTGCCAGCAGCCCCACCCGGGACATCACCCGGCAGGATGAAAAACTGTTTTTT. Residues: CASSPTRDITRQDEKLFF.

This clonotype was seen many times. This sequence joins TRBV20-1 and TRBJ2-5; tentative D call: TRBD1 (5 bases). The CDR3 is made up of 15 amino acids. The germline gives CDR1 DFQATT, CDR2 SNEGSKA (reference sequence). V lost 3 bases and J 1 base, leaving 15 bases between the germline ends. CDR3 sequence: CSASHPQEIQETQYF. For the CDR3, the DNA is TGCAGTGCTAGTCACCCACAGGAGATCCAAGAGACCCAGTACTTC.

This clonotype was seen many times. The V call is TRBV7-9, the J call TRBJ1-4; no clear D. The CDR3 is 16 residues long. V lost 1 base to trimming and J lost 7 bases, with 16 bases between them. CDR1 is SEHNR, CDR2 FQNEAQ, per germline (reference sequence). The CDR3 region is CASSLVSAGIGEKLFF. The CDR3 coding sequence is TGTGCCAGCAGCTTAGTTTCGGCGGGGATTGGTGAAAAACTGTTTTTT.

This clonotype occurred many times. The chain combines TRBV18 with TRBJ1-4; D call uncertain. Trimming pared 4 bases from V and 4 bases from J, leaving 10 bases between. The V gene's germline CDR1 is KGHSH and CDR2 LQKENI. CDR3 size: 14 residues. The CDR3 region is CASSLNVGNEKLFF. CDR3 nucleotide sequence: TGTGCCAGCTCACTCAACGTCGGTAATGAAAAACTGTTTTTT.

As for this clonotype: Being one base from a much bigger clone, this may be a read error. The chain links TRBV20-1 to TRBJ2-1; 9 bases fit TRBD2. The better agreement between TRBJ2-7 and the DNA end casts doubt on the J call. CDR3 size: 18 residues. In germline, CDR1 is DFQATT, CDR2 SNEGSKA (reference sequence). CDR3 amino acids: CSASGWREGRSSYNEQYF. Here the CDR3 DNA reads TGCAGTGCTAGTGGCTGGCGGGAGGGCCGGAGCTCCTACAATGAGCAGTACTTC.

V and J are TRBV6-9 and TRBJ2-1; 8 bases are a match to TRBD2. Germline V CDR1 and CDR2: MNHGY, SVAAGI. CDR3 length: 16 residues. V shed 2 bases, J shed 8 bases, and the junction held 11 bases outside the gene matches. The DNA of the CDR3 is TGTGCCAGCAGTTATCCGGCGGGAGGTCTTCTGGATGAGCAGTTCTTC. It encodes CASSYPAGGLLDEQFF.

This chain links TRBV4-1 with TRBJ1-3; D is unresolved. There are 15 residues in the CDR3. Trimming removed 4 bases at V and 5 bases at J, with 15 bases between. CDR1 and CDR2 (germline): MGHRA, YSYEKL. The DNA for the CDR3 is TGCGCCAGCAGCCCAATTGGACGGGAGAGAAACACCATATATTTT. Residues: CASSPIGRERNTIYF.

The genes are TRBV10-3 and TRBJ2-1, with D tentatively TRBD2 (5 bases). Trimming removed 4 bases at V and 4 bases at J, with 14 bases between. The germline gives CDR1 ENHRY, CDR2 SYGVKD. This CDR3 is 15 amino acids long. DNA of the CDR3: TGTGCCATCAGTGGTAGCGCCCCAGTATACAATGAGCAGTTCTTC. Protein product: CAISGSAPVYNEQFF.

About this clonotype: A single base separates this from a much larger clone, so it may be a read error. J is TRBJ2-1 and V is TRBV3-1; no clear D. The closer fit of TRBJ2-7 to the DNA end suggests the J call may be wrong. Per germline, CDR1 LGHDT and CDR2 YNNKEL (reference sequence). There are 13 residues in the CDR3. CDR3 sequence reads: CASTRSSYNEQYF. In DNA form, the CDR3 reads TGTGCCAGCACCAGGAGCTCCTACAATGAGCAGTACTTC.

The chain has TRBV7-2 and TRBJ2-4; 10 nucleotides match TRBD1. The J call may not be correct, given that the DNA end is closer to TRBJ2-7. This CDR3 spans 15 amino acids. In germline, CDR1 is SGHTA, CDR2 FQGNSA. The CDR3 DNA sequence: TGTGCCAGCAGCGCGGGACAGGGGTCAGGGGTCGAGCAGTACTTC. Translated: CASSAGQGSGVEQYF.

This clonotype was seen ten or more times. The genes are TRBV28 and TRBJ1-6, with a tentative D call TRBD1 (5 bases). Per the germline V gene, CDR1 is MDHEN and CDR2 is SYDVKM. The V end was cut by 6 bases, the J end by 2 bases, with 8 bases between. CDR3 length: 14 amino acids. The CDR3, as DNA: TGTGCCAGCAGCGGGGACCCCTATAATTCACCCCTCCACTTT. It translates to CASSGDPYNSPLHF.

The J gene is TRBJ2-2, the V gene TRBV5-1, with 11 positions matching TRBD2. Germline-derived CDR1 and CDR2 are SGHRS and YFSETQ. This CDR3 spans 15 amino acids. Unmatched junction bases numbered 1, after V lost 2 bases and J lost 4 bases. Written as DNA, the CDR3 is TGCGCCAGCAGCTTTACTAGCGGGAGCACCGGGGAGCTGTTTTTT. Translation: CASSFTSGSTGELFF.

This clonotype occurred many times. The rearrangement uses TRBV5-6 and TRBJ2-1, with TRBD2 matching over 14 bases. Per the germline V gene, CDR1 is SGHDT and CDR2 is YYEEEE. Losses at the gene ends were 3 bases for V and 0 bases for J; bases not matched to a gene: 5. This CDR3 comprises 18 residues. CDR3 residues: CASSSGLAGGRSYNEQFF. The CDR3 region has the DNA TGTGCCAGCAGCTCCGGACTAGCGGGAGGACGCTCCTACAATGAGCAGTTCTTC.

The J gene is TRBJ1-3, the V gene TRBV20-1; tentatively, D is TRBD1 (6 bases). Trimming took 3 bases from V and 2 from J, leaving 14 bases between them. This CDR3 spans 15 amino acids. The germline V gene has CDR1 DFQATT and CDR2 SNEGSKA (reference sequence). CDR3 residues: CSASPAGDTGNTIYF. The CDR3 nucleotides are TGCAGTGCTAGCCCGGCAGGGGACACTGGAAACACCATATATTTT.

This clonotype was counted a few times. This chain links TRBV20-1 with TRBJ1-4; possible D gene TRBD1, 5 bases. The germline V gene has CDR1 DFQATT and CDR2 SNEGSKA (reference sequence). The CDR3 has 15 amino acids. V was trimmed by 0 bases and J by 3 bases, leaving 11 bases between them. The CDR3 sequence is CSARDRGQSNEKLFF. The CDR3 DNA sequence: TGCAGTGCTAGAGATAGGGGCCAGTCTAATGAAAAACTGTTTTTT.

With regard to this clonotype: At one of its ends the junction is not consistent with the germline gene, which may arise from a read error. The chain links TRBV5-1 to TRBJ1-2; D uncertain. CDR3 length equals 14 residues. Looked up from germline, CDR1 is SGHRS and CDR2 is YFSETQ. The CDR3 reads CASSLEGDRYSYTF. As DNA, the CDR3 is TGCGCCAGCAGCTTAGAGGGAGACCGCTATAGCTACACCTTC.

Many counts were recorded for this clonotype. V and J are TRBV12-3 or TRBV12-4 and TRBJ2-1; 8 bases fit TRBD2. Trimming cost V 5 bases and J 4 bases; bases outside gene matches: 10. CDR3 length: 16 amino acids. The CDR3 region is CASSPSGGRGYNEQFF. The CDR3 DNA sequence: TGTGCCAGCAGTCCGTCGGGGGGGCGGGGGTACAATGAGCAGTTCTTC.

At least ten counts were recorded for this clonotype. This rearrangement joins TRBV6-5 to TRBJ2-4; weak D call: TRBD2 (5 bases). Per germline, CDR1 MNHEY and CDR2 SVGAGI. This CDR3 has 14 residues. V shed 6 bases and J shed 1 base, with 10 bases lying between them. The CDR3 nucleotides read TGTGCCAGCAGAACACCGGGGGCCAAAAACATTCAGTACTTC. Translated, it gives CASRTPGAKNIQYF.

In its sample, this clonotype was seen many times. The chain has TRBV5-6 and TRBJ2-5; D is uncertain. CDR3 length: 12 residues. V lost 0 bases and J lost 5, with 5 bases in between. Germline loops: CDR1 SGHDT, CDR2 YYEEEE. In nucleotides, the CDR3 is TGTGCCAGCAGCTTGGACGCGGAGACCCAGTACTTC. This encodes CASSLDAETQYF.

With regard to this clonotype: A clone one base away is much larger, so this may be a read error. The genes are TRBV29-1 and TRBJ1-2; no clear D. CDR1 is SQVTM and CDR2 is ANQGSEA in the germline V gene. This CDR3 has 12 residues. The CDR3 coding sequence is TGCAGCGTTGAAGACTCAAACTATGGCCACACCTTC. Residues: CSVEDSNYGHTF.

This clonotype was detected many times. V is TRBV4-1 and J is TRBJ2-4, with TRBD2 as a possible D gene (5 bases). The CDR3 is made up of 14 amino acids. Germline assignment: CDR1 MGHRA and CDR2 YSYEKL. Trimming removed 1 base at V and 2 bases at J, with 6 bases between. As DNA, the CDR3 is TGCGCCAGCAGCCAAGGAGGGACCAAAAACATTCAGTACTTC. Protein product: CASSQGGTKNIQYF.